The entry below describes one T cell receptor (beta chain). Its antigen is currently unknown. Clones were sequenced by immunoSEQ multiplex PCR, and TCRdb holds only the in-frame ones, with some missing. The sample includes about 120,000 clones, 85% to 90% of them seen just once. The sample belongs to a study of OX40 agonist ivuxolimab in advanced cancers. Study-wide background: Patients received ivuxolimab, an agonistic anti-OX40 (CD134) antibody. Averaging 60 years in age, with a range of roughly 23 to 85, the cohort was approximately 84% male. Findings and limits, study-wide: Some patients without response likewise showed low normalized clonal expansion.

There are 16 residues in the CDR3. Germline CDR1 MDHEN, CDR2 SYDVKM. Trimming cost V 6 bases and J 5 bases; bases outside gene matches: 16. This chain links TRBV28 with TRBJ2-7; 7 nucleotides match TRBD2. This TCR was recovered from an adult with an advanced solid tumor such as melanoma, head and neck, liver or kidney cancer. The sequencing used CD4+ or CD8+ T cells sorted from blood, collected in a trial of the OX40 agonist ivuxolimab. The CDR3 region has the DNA TGTGCCAGCAGCTCGGACGACGCGGGGGTCGGGAACGAGCAGTACTTC. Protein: CASSSDDAGVGNEQYF.